These T cell receptor beta chains were read from a single sample in a study of neurological immune-mediated disorders. TCRdb fed the 5' RACE reads into MiXCR, producing one record per CDR3 protein. Of tens of thousands of distinct CDR3 sequences detected, 3.5% to 5% appear once; the ten largest clones hold 1.3%. Sequencing input: PBMCs. The receptors stem from a man aged 25 to 40 with multiple sclerosis. Both conserved end residues are part of each CDR3. The D gene is left open where the match is weak.

NA | TRBV20-1 | CSARVLAYNEQFF
TRBD2 | TRBV4-1 | CASSQDFTGGAETQYF
NA | TRBV20-1 | CSARDTGGITDTQYF
TRBD1 | TRBV20-1 | CSASKQGIKSANTIYF
NA | TRBV5-1 | CASSLGSHEQYF
NA | TRBV6-6 | CATTSAQSYGYTF
NA | TRBV5-1 | CASSLGQKKLWEQYF
TRBD2 | TRBV10-2 | CASISGAYNEQFF
NA | TRBV25-1 | CASSERTQETQYF
TRBD2 | TRBV12-3/TRBV12-4 | CASSLVWLAGAGSTDTQYF
NA | TRBV20-1 | CSAARTANTDTQYF
NA | TRBV11-2 | CASSPTGVDYGYTF
NA | TRBV5-6 | CASSLSLYGYTF
NA | TRBV20-1 | CSAVVGGSTDTQYF
TRBD1 | TRBV10-3 | CAISPSTGAYEQYF
NA | TRBV4-3 | CASSQDSLNSPLHF
TRBD1 | TRBV7-9 | CASTTTGSREQYF
NA | TRBV11-3 | CASSSYRSGELFF
NA | TRBV10-3 | CAISESNGREMFF
NA | TRBV6-6 | CASTQGRYFNQPQHF
NA | TRBV5-6 | CASSLEGFRRLQYF
NA | TRBV7-9 | CASSSHPGASSYNEQFF